This is a list of T cell receptor beta chains from one sample in a study of T cells in Graves' hyperthyroidism and ophthalmopathy. Via MiXCR, TCRdb re-called the multiplex PCR reads, giving one row per CDR3 protein. Of roughly 520,000 distinct CDR3 sequences listed, about 24% were seen once; the top ten hold about 11%. Specimen: blood. The receptors shown here come from a woman younger than 45 with Graves' ophthalmopathy. Both conserved end residues are part of each CDR3. A D gene is named only where the DNA matches it firmly. Some rows have no size entry. The others give once, few or many, or a class for an expanded clone.

j_gene: TRBJ1-5
abundance: -
v_gene: TRBV12-5
d_gene: -
CDR3aa: CASGLADTYSNQPQHF
CDR3nt: TGTGCTAGTGGTTTGGCTGACACTTATAGCAATCAGCCCCAGCATTTT

j_gene: TRBJ2-5
abundance: many
v_gene: TRBV28
d_gene: -
CDR3aa: CASSFLVTGETQYF
CDR3nt: TGTGCCAGCAGTTTCCTTGTAACGGGGGAGACCCAGTACTTC

j_gene: TRBJ2-5
abundance: once
v_gene: TRBV7-2
d_gene: -
CDR3aa: CASSPTPGRQETQYF
CDR3nt: TGTGCCAGCAGCCCTACCCCGGGACGGCAAGAGACCCAGTACTTC

j_gene: TRBJ2-5
abundance: many
v_gene: TRBV20-1
d_gene: -
CDR3aa: CSARDVVVETQYF
CDR3nt: TGCAGTGCTAGAGATGTGGTGGTCGAGACCCAGTACTTC

j_gene: TRBJ1-6
abundance: few
v_gene: TRBV20-1
d_gene: TRBD1
CDR3aa: CSARDPGQGGRGAPLHF
CDR3nt: TGCAGTGCTAGAGACCCGGGACAGGGTGGTAGGGGCGCACCCCTCCACTTT

j_gene: TRBJ2-5
abundance: few
v_gene: TRBV20-1
d_gene: -
CDR3aa: CSARRASDGETQYF
CDR3nt: TGCAGTGCTAGGAGGGCCAGCGACGGGGAGACCCAGTACTTC

j_gene: TRBJ2-7
abundance: -
v_gene: TRBV11-1
d_gene: TRBD1
CDR3aa: CASSLMTGVGAYEQYF
CDR3nt: TGTGCCAGCAGCTTAATGACAGGGGTAGGGGCCTACGAGCAGTACTTC

j_gene: TRBJ1-2
abundance: -
v_gene: TRBV24-1
d_gene: -
CDR3aa: CATSDPTGPHTF
CDR3nt: TGTGCCACCAGTGACCCCACAGGACCCCACACCTTC

j_gene: TRBJ1-2
abundance: -
v_gene: TRBV9
d_gene: TRBD1
CDR3aa: CASSGYRGLDGYTF
CDR3nt: TGTGCCAGCAGCGGTTACAGGGGGCTAGATGGCTACACCTTC

j_gene: TRBJ2-2
abundance: many
v_gene: TRBV6-2/TRBV6-3
d_gene: -
CDR3aa: CASSLDRYPTNTGELFF
CDR3nt: TGTGCCAGCAGTTTAGACAGGTACCCAACGAACACCGGGGAGCTGTTTTTT

j_gene: TRBJ2-5
abundance: -
v_gene: TRBV20-1
d_gene: -
CDR3aa: CSARGPDPKETQYF
CDR3nt: TGCAGTGCTAGAGGACCGGACCCGAAAGAGACCCAGTACTTC

j_gene: TRBJ1-2
abundance: few
v_gene: TRBV28
d_gene: TRBD1
CDR3aa: CASSTGVHGYTF
CDR3nt: TGTGCCAGCAGCACAGGGGTCCATGGCTACACCTTC

j_gene: TRBJ2-7
abundance: -
v_gene: TRBV20-1
d_gene: TRBD2
CDR3aa: CSAVSGGNSYEQYF
CDR3nt: TGCAGTGCTGTAAGCGGGGGCAACTCCTACGAGCAGTACTTC

j_gene: TRBJ1-3
abundance: -
v_gene: TRBV2
d_gene: -
CDR3aa: CASRVNSGNTIYF
CDR3nt: TGTGCCAGCAGGGTCAACTCTGGAAACACCATATATTTT

j_gene: TRBJ2-5
abundance: -
v_gene: TRBV12-3/TRBV12-4
d_gene: TRBD2
CDR3aa: CASSPSGLGETQYF
CDR3nt: TGTGCCAGCAGTCCGTCCGGACTAGGAGAGACCCAGTACTTC

j_gene: TRBJ2-6
abundance: -
v_gene: TRBV28
d_gene: -
CDR3aa: CASSLDAAISGANVLTF
CDR3nt: TGTGCCAGCAGTTTGGATGCAGCTATCTCTGGGGCCAACGTCCTGACTTTC

j_gene: TRBJ1-2
abundance: many
v_gene: TRBV12-3/TRBV12-4
d_gene: -
CDR3aa: CASSPSPTVSYGYTF
CDR3nt: TGTGCCAGCAGTCCCTCCCCTACAGTCAGCTATGGCTACACCTTC

j_gene: TRBJ2-2
abundance: -
v_gene: TRBV12-3/TRBV12-4
d_gene: TRBD2
CDR3aa: CASSFRTSSTGELFF
CDR3nt: TGTGCCAGCAGCTTCAGGACTAGCAGCACCGGGGAGCTGTTTTTT

j_gene: TRBJ1-2
abundance: once
v_gene: TRBV29-1
d_gene: -
CDR3aa: CSVGPGLRYGYTF
CDR3nt: TGCAGCGTTGGACCCGGACTGCGCTATGGCTACACCTTC

j_gene: TRBJ2-7
abundance: many
v_gene: TRBV12-3/TRBV12-4
d_gene: TRBD2
CDR3aa: CASRSSGVQHEQYF
CDR3nt: TGTGCCAGCAGATCTAGCGGGGTGCAACACGAGCAGTACTTC

j_gene: TRBJ2-5
abundance: -
v_gene: TRBV27
d_gene: TRBD2
CDR3aa: CASSRTSGTTQYF
CDR3nt: TGTGCCAGCAGCAGGACTAGCGGGACGACCCAGTACTTC

j_gene: TRBJ1-1
abundance: -
v_gene: TRBV5-4
d_gene: -
CDR3aa: CASSLSTVNTEAFF
CDR3nt: TGTGCCAGCAGCTTGAGTACCGTGAACACTGAAGCTTTCTTT

j_gene: TRBJ2-7
abundance: few
v_gene: TRBV4-1
d_gene: TRBD2
CDR3aa: CASSQVVPRGSYEQYF
CDR3nt: TGCGCCAGCAGCCAAGTAGTTCCGCGGGGGAGCTACGAGCAGTACTTC

j_gene: TRBJ1-1
abundance: -
v_gene: TRBV5-1
d_gene: -
CDR3aa: CVSSLGGLAEAFF
CDR3nt: TGCGTCAGCAGCTTGGGGGGACTCGCTGAAGCTTTCTTT

j_gene: TRBJ2-2
abundance: many
v_gene: TRBV12-3/TRBV12-4
d_gene: TRBD1
CDR3aa: CASIRQGSGELFF
CDR3nt: TGTGCCAGCATCCGACAGGGCAGCGGGGAGCTGTTTTTT

j_gene: TRBJ2-7
abundance: many
v_gene: TRBV4-2
d_gene: TRBD1
CDR3aa: CASSQTGTGTYEQYF
CDR3nt: TGTGCCAGCAGCCAAACCGGGACAGGGACCTACGAGCAGTACTTC

j_gene: TRBJ1-2
abundance: many
v_gene: TRBV20-1
d_gene: -
CDR3aa: CSAPLAANYGYTF
CDR3nt: TGCAGTGCTCCCTTGGCAGCTAACTATGGCTACACCTTC

j_gene: TRBJ2-5
abundance: many
v_gene: TRBV28
d_gene: -
CDR3aa: CASSPGDKVETQYF
CDR3nt: TGTGCCAGCAGTCCAGGAGACAAAGTGGAGACCCAGTACTTC

j_gene: TRBJ2-7
abundance: many
v_gene: TRBV10-3
d_gene: -
CDR3aa: CAISGQGYEQYF
CDR3nt: TGTGCCATCAGCGGGCAGGGCTACGAGCAGTACTTC

j_gene: TRBJ1-5
abundance: many
v_gene: TRBV20-1
d_gene: -
CDR3aa: CSARDKGNSNQPQHF
CDR3nt: TGCAGTGCTAGAGATAAGGGTAATAGCAATCAGCCCCAGCATTTT

j_gene: TRBJ1-2
abundance: -
v_gene: TRBV12-3/TRBV12-4
d_gene: TRBD1
CDR3aa: CASSQTGGGYGYTF
CDR3nt: TGTGCCAGCAGCCAGACAGGGGGCGGTTATGGCTACACCTTC

j_gene: TRBJ1-1
abundance: many
v_gene: TRBV20-1
d_gene: TRBD1
CDR3aa: CSARKNLGTGSTEAFF
CDR3nt: TGCAGTGCTAGAAAAAATCTCGGGACAGGGAGTACTGAAGCTTTCTTT

j_gene: TRBJ2-7
abundance: many
v_gene: TRBV27
d_gene: -
CDR3aa: CASSSTLTAYEQYF
CDR3nt: TGTGCCAGCAGTTCGACTCTAACCGCCTACGAGCAGTACTTC

j_gene: TRBJ2-5
abundance: many
v_gene: TRBV20-1
d_gene: -
CDR3aa: CSGSRETQYF
CDR3nt: TGCAGTGGTAGCCGAGAGACCCAGTACTTC

j_gene: TRBJ1-2
abundance: -
v_gene: TRBV6-5
d_gene: -
CDR3aa: CASSYSTVRGYGYTF
CDR3nt: TGTGCCAGCAGTTACTCGACCGTCAGGGGCTATGGCTACACCTTC

j_gene: TRBJ1-1
abundance: many
v_gene: TRBV29-1
d_gene: TRBD1
CDR3aa: CSVEDPRTGNTEAFF
CDR3nt: TGCAGCGTTGAAGACCCCAGGACAGGGAACACTGAAGCTTTCTTT

j_gene: TRBJ2-2
abundance: many
v_gene: TRBV5-1
d_gene: -
CDR3aa: CASRQLTTGELFF
CDR3nt: TGCGCCAGCAGACAGCTTACCACCGGGGAGCTGTTTTTT

j_gene: TRBJ2-7
abundance: many
v_gene: TRBV7-8
d_gene: -
CDR3aa: CASIPGLLRAEQYF
CDR3nt: TGTGCCAGCATCCCAGGGTTACTGAGGGCCGAGCAGTACTTC

j_gene: TRBJ1-5
abundance: many
v_gene: TRBV28
d_gene: -
CDR3aa: CASSLPGGNNQPQHF
CDR3nt: TGTGCCAGCAGTTTACCGGGGGGGAACAATCAGCCCCAGCATTTT

j_gene: TRBJ1-2
abundance: many
v_gene: TRBV7-9
d_gene: -
CDR3aa: CASSPLAGLDGYTF
CDR3nt: TGTGCCAGCAGCCCCTTGGCAGGGCTGGATGGCTACACCTTC

j_gene: TRBJ2-7
abundance: few
v_gene: TRBV6-2/TRBV6-3
d_gene: TRBD2
CDR3aa: CASSSPASGYTYEQYF
CDR3nt: TGTGCCAGCAGTTCCCCTGCTAGCGGCTATACCTACGAGCAGTACTTC

j_gene: TRBJ1-5
abundance: few
v_gene: TRBV4-1
d_gene: -
CDR3aa: CASSQTPGRYSNQPQHF
CDR3nt: TGCGCCAGCAGCCAGACGCCCGGACGGTATAGCAATCAGCCCCAGCATTTT